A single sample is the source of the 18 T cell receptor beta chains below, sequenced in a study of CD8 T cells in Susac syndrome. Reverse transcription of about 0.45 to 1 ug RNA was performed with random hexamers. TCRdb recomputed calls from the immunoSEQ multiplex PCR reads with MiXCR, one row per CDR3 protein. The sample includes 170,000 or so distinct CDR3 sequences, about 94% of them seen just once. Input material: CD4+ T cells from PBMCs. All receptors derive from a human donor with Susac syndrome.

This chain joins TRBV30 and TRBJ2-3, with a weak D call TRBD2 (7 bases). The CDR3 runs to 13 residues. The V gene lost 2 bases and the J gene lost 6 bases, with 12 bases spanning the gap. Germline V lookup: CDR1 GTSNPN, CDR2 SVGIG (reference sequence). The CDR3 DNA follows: TGTGCCTGGAGTCGGGGGGCTCATGATACGCAGTATTTT. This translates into CAWSRGAHDTQYF.

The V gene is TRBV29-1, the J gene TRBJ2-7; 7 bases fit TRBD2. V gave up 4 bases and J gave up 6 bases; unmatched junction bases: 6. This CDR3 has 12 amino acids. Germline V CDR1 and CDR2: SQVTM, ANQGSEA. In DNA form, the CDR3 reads TGCAGCGTTGCTTTTCCGGGAGGCGAGCAGTACTTC. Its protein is CSVAFPGGEQYF.

The CDR3 loop is CSVGEGPNTGELFF. The CDR3 DNA reads TGCAGCGTTGGGGAGGGGCCGAACACCGGGGAGCTGTTTTTT. The chain is built from TRBV29-1 and TRBJ2-2, with 7 positions matching TRBD2. Losses at the gene ends were 4 bases for V and 0 bases for J; bases not matched to a gene: 2. The V gene's germline CDR1 is SQVTM and CDR2 ANQGSEA. The CDR3 spans 14 residues.

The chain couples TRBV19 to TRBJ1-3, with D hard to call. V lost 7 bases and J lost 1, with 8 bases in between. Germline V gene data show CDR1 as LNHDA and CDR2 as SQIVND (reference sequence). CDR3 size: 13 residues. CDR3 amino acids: CASTRRSGNTIYF. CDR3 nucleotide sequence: TGTGCCAGTACCAGGCGATCTGGAAACACCATATATTTT.

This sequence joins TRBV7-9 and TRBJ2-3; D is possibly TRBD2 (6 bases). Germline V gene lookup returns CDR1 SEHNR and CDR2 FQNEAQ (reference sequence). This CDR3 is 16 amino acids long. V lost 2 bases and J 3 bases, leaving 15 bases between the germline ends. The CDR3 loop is CASSLSSGSSTDTQYF. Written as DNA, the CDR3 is TGTGCCAGCAGCTTATCTTCCGGGAGTTCGACAGATACGCAGTATTTT.

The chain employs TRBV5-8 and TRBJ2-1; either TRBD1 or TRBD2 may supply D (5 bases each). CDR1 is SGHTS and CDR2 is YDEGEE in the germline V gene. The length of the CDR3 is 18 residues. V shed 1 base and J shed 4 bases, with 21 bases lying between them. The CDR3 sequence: CASSLNPVEGRSYNEQFF. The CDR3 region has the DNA TGTGCCAGCAGCTTGAACCCGGTAGAGGGACGGAGTTACAATGAGCAGTTCTTC.

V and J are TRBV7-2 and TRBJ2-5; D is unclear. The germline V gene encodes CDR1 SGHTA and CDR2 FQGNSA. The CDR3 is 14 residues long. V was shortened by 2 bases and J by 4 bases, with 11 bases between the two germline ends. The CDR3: CASSLSLGRETQYF. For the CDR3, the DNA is TGTGCCAGCAGCTTAAGTCTGGGCCGAGAGACCCAGTACTTC.

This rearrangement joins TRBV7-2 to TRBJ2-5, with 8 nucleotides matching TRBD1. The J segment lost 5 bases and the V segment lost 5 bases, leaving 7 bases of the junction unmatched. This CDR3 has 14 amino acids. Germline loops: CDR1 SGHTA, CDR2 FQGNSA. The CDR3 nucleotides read TGTGCCAGCAGCACCTATTGGACAGGGGAGACCCAGTACTTC. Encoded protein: CASSTYWTGETQYF.

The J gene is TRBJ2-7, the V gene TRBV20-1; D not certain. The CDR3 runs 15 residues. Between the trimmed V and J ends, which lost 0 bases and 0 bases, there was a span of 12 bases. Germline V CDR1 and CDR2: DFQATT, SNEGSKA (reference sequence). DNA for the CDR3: TGCAGTGCTAGAGATCTGGATCGGAGCTCCTACGAGCAGTACTTC. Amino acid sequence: CSARDLDRSSYEQYF.

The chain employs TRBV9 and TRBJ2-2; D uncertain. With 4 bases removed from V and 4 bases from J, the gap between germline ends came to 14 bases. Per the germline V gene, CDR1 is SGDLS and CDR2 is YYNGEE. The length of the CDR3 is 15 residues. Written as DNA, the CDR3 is TGTGCCAGCAGCCGCTCTCTATTATCCACCGGGGAGCTGTTTTTT. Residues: CASSRSLLSTGELFF.

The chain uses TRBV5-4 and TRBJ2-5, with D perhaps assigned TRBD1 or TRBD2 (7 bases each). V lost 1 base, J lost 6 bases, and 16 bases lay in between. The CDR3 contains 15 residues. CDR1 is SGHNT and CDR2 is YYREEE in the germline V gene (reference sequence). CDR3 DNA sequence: TGTGCCAGCAGCTTGTTCGACAGGGAGGGGAAGACCCAGTACTTC. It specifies CASSLFDREGKTQYF.

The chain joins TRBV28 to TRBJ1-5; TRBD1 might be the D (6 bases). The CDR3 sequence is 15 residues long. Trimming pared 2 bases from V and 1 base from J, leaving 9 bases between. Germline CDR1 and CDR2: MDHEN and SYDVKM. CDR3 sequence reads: CASSLPQGSNQPQHF. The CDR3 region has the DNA TGTGCCAGCAGTTTACCGCAGGGGAGCAATCAGCCCCAGCATTTT. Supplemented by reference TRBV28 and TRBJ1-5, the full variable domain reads DVKVTQSSRYLVKRTGEKVFLECVQDMDHENMFWYRQDPGLGLRLIYFSYDVKMKEKGDIPEGYSVSREKKERFSLILESASTNQTSMYLCASSLPQGSNQPQHFGDGTRLSIL.

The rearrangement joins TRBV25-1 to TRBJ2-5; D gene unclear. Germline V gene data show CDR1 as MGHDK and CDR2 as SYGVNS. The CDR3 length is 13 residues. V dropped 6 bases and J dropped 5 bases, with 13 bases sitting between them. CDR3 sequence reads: CASRPSGWETQYF. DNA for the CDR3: TGTGCCAGCAGACCCTCGGGTTGGGAGACCCAGTACTTC.

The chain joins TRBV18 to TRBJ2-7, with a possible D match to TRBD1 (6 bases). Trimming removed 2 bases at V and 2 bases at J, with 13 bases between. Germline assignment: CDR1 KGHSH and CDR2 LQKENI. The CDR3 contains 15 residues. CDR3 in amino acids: CASSPGGQEPYEQYF. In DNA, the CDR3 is TGTGCCAGCTCACCAGGGGGACAAGAGCCCTACGAGCAGTACTTC.

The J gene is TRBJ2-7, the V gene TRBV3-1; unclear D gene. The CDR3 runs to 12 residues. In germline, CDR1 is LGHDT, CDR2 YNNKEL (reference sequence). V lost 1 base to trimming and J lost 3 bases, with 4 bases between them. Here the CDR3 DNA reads TGTGCCAGCAGCCAAGGCTACTACGAGCAGTACTTC. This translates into CASSQGYYEQYF.

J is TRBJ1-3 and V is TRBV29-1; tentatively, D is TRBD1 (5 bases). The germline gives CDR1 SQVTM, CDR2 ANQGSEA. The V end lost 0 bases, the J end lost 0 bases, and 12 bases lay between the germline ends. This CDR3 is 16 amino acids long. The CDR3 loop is CSVEDRSQVSGNTIYF. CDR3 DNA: TGCAGCGTTGAAGATCGTTCACAGGTCTCTGGAAACACCATATATTTT.

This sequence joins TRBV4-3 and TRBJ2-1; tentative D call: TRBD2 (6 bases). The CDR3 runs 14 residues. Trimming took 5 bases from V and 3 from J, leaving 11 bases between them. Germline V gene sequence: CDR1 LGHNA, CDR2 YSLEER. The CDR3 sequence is CASSKGLLYNEQFF. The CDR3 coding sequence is TGCGCCAGCAGCAAGGGACTTCTCTACAATGAGCAGTTCTTC.

The CDR3 bases are TGTGCCAGCTCACCATGGGCAGGGGGCGATTACTATGGCTACACCTTC. This codes for CASSPWAGGDYYGYTF. V and J are TRBV18 and TRBJ1-2; 8 bases match TRBD1. Losses at the gene ends were 2 bases for V and 3 bases for J; bases not matched to a gene: 8. There are 16 residues in the CDR3. Germline V gives CDR1 KGHSH, CDR2 LQKENI.